This TCR beta chain was sequenced for a study of cytomegalovirus exposure and HLA in healthy donors. The junction had 9 bases not matched to a gene; V was cut back by 7 bases and J by 7 bases. CDR1 is SEHNR and CDR2 is FQNEAQ in the germline V gene (reference sequence). The CDR3 covers 13 residues. Both 60 Vbeta primers and 13 Jbeta primers went into the PCR. Using immunoSEQ multiplex PCR, the repertoire was profiled, and TCRdb retains in-frame clones only, with some absent. The table has fewer than 70,000 clones, approximately 76% seen once. Sequencing used PBMCs. The receptor's source is a man aged 45-60 years in good health and CMV-seronegative. V and J are TRBV7-9 and TRBJ2-7, with TRBD2 identical over 8 bases. The CDR3 sequence: CASTGGEGWEQYF. For the CDR3, the DNA is TGTGCCAGCACCGGGGGGGAGGGCTGGGAGCAGTACTTC.